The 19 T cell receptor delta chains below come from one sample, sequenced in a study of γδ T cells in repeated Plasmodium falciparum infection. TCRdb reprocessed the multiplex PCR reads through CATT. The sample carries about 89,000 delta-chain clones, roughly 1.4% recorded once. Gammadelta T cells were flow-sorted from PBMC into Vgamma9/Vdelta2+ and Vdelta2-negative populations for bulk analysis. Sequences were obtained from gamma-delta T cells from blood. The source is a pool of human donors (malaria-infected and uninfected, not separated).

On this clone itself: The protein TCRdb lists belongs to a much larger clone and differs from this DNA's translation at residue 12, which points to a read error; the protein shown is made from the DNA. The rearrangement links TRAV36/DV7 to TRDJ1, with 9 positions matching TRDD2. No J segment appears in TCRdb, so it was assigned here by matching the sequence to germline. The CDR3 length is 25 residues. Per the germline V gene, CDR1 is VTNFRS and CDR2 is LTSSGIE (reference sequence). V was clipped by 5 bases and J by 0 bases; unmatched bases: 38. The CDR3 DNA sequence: TGTGCTGTTTTCTTAGCCTTCCTACCCCGGGGGATGTGGTCATTGAGTACGGGGTACACCGATAAACTCATCTTT. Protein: CAVFLAFLPRGMWSLSTGYTDKLIF.

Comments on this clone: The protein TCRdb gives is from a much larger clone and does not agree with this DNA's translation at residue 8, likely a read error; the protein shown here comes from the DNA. In nucleotides, the CDR3 is TGTGCCTGTGACCGTACTGGGAGACTCCTCACCGATAAACTCATCTTT. Amino acids: CACDRTGRLLTDKLIF. V is TRDV2 and J is TRDJ1; tentatively, D is TRDD3 (6 bases). The CDR3 runs to 16 residues. V was cut by 3 bases and J by 1 base, with 17 bases left in between. Germline V gene data show CDR1 as GEAIGNYY and CDR2 as EKD.

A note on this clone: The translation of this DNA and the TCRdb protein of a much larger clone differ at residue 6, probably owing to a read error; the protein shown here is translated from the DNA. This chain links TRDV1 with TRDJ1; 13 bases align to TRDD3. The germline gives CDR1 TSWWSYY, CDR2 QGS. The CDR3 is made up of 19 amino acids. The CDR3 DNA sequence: TGTGCTCTCAATCACAGGGCAAACTGGGGGATACGGCCCACCGATAAACTCACCTTT. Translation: CALNHRANWGIRPTDKLTF.

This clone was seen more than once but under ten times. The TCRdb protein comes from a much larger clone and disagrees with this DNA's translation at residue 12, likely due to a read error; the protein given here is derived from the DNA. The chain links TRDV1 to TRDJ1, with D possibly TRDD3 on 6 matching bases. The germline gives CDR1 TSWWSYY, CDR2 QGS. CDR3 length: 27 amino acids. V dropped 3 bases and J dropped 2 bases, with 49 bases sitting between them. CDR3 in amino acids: CALGEMNVLHPEGFNWDIASQTDKLIF. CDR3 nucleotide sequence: TGTGCTCTTGGGGAGATGAACGTTCTACATCCAGAAGGTTTCAACTGGGACATAGCAAGTCAGACCGATAAACTCATCTTT.

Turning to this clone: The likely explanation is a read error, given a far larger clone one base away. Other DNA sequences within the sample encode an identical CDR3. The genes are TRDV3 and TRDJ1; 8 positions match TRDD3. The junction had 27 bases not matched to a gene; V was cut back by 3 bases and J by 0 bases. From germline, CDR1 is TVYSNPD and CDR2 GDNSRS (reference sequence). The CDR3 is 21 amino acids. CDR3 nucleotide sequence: TGTGCCTTCCCTGATACCCTGCTGGGGGACCCAAATCACTCGTACACCGATAAACTCATCTTT. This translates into CAFPDTLLGDPNHSYTDKLIF.

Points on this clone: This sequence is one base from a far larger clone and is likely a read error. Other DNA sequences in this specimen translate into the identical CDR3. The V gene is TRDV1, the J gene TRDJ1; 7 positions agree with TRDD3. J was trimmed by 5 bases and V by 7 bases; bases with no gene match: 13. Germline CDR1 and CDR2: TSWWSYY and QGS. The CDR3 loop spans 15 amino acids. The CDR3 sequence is CALEEDGDKADKLIF. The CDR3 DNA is TGTGCTCTTGAGGAGGACGGGGATAAGGCTGATAAACTCATCTTT.

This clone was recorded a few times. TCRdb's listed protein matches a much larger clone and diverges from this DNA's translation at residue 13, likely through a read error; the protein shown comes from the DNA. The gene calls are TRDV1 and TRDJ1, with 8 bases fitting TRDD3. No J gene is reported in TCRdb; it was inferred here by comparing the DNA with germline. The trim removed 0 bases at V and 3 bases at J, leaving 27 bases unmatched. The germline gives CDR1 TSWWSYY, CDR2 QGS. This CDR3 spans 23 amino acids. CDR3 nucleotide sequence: TGTGCTCTTGGGGAACTTGCCCCACCTCCTGTACTGAGGGATACGATTTACCCCGATAAACTCATCTTT. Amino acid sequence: CALGELAPPPVLRDTIYPDKLIF.

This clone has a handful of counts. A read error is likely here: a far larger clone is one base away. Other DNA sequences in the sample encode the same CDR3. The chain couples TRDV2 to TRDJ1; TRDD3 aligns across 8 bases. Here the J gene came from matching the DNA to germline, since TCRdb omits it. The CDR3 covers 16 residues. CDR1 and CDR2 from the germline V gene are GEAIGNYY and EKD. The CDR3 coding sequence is TGTGCCTGTGACACCGTTGGGGGATTCAACTCCGACAAACTCATCTTT. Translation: CACDTVGGFNSDKLIF.

The CDR3 DNA follows: TGTGCTCTTGGGACCGCGAGGCTGGGGATACGGGGGGGTACCGATAAACTCATCTTT. Amino acids: CALGTARLGIRGGTDKLIF. The chain employs TRDV1 and TRDJ1, with 9 bases lining up with TRDD3. The J gene was missing in TCRdb and was found by matching the end of the DNA to germline. The CDR3 covers 19 residues. Germline V gene sequence: CDR1 TSWWSYY, CDR2 QGS. Unmatched junction bases numbered 18, after V lost 5 bases and J lost 2 bases.

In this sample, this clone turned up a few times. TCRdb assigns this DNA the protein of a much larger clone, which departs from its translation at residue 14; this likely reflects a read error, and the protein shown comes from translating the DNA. CDR3 loop: CALGERGLPTQRGRPYTDKLIF. DNA of the CDR3: TGTGCTCTTGGGGAAAGAGGACTTCCTACGCAGCGTGGGCGACCTTACACCGATAAACTCATCTTT. The chain carries TRDV1 and TRDJ1; 8 positions match TRDD2. Trimming cost V 2 bases and J 0 bases; bases outside gene matches: 23. This CDR3 is built from 22 residues. CDR1 is TSWWSYY, CDR2 QGS, per germline.

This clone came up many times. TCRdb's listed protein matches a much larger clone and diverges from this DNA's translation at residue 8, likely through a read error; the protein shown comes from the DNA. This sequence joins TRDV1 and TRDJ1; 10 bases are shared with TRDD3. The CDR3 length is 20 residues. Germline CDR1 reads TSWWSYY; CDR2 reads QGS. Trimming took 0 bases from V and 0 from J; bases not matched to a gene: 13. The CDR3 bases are TGTGCTCTTGGGGAACTTGGAGGATGGGGGATACTTAGGTACACCGATAAACTCATCTTT. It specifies CALGELGGWGILRYTDKLIF.

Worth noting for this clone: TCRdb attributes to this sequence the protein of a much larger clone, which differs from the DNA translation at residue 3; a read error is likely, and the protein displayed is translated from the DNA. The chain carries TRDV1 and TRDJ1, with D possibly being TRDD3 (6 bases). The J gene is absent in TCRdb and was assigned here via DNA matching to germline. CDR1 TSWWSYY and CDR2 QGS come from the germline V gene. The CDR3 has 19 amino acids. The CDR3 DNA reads TGTGCTCCTGGGGAACCGATTTTGAGGGGGACCTCCGGAACCGATAAACTCATCTTT. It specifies CAPGEPILRGTSGTDKLIF.

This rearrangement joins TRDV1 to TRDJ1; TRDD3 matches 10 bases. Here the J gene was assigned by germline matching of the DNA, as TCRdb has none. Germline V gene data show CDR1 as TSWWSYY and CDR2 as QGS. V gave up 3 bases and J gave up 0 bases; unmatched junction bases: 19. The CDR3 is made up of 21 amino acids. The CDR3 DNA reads TGTGCTCTTGGGGACTTACCGCCCTGGGGGATAAGGAGGTTATACACCGATAAACTCATCTTT. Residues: CALGDLPPWGIRRLYTDKLIF.

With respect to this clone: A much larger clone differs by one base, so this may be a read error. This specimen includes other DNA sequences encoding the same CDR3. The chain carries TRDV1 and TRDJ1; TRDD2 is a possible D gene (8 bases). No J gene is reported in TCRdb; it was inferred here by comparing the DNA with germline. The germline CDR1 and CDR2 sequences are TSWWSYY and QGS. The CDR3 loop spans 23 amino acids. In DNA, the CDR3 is TGTGCCCTTGGGGGACGGCCTTCCTATCTCCTGGCATACCGGGGGGGGTACACCGATAAACTCATCTTT. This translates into CALGGRPSYLLAYRGGYTDKLIF.

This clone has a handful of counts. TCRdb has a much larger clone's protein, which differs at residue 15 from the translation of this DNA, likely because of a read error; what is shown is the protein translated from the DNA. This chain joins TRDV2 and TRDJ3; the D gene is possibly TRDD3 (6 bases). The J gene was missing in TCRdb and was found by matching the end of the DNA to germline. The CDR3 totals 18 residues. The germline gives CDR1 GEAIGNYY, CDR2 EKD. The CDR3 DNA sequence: TGTGCCTGTGACTTTACTGGGCTGCGCTCCTGGGACACCCGACGGATGTTTTTC. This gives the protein CACDFTGLRSWDTRRMFF.

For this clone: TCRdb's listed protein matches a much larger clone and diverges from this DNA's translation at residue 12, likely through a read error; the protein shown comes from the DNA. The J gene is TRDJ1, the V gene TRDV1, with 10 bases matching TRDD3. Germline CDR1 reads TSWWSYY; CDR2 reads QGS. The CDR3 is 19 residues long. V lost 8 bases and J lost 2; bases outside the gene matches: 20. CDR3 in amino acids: CALTLKFPGGYEVTDKLIF. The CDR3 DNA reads TGTGCTCTTACATTAAAATTCCCAGGGGGATACGAGGTTACCGATAAACTCATCTTT.

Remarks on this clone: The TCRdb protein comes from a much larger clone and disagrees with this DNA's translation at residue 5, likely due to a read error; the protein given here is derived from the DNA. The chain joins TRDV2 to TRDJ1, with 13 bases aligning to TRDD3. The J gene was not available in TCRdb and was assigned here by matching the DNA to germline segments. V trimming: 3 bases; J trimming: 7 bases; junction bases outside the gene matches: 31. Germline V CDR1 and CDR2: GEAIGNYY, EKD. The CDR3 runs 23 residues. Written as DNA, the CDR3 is TGTGCCTGTGACCCCGTCCCTCCTACTGGGGGATACGATCGTGGTGGAGGATCGGTTAAACTCATCTTT. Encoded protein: CACDPVPPTGGYDRGGGSVKLIF.

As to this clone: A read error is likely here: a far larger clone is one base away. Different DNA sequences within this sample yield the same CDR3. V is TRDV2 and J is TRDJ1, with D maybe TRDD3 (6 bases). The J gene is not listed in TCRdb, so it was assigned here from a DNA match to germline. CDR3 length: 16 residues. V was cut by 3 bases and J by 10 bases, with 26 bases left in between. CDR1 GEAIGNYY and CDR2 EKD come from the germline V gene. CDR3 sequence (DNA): TGTGCCTGTGACGACATGTCCCCGGGACGGGATAGAGGACTCATCTTT. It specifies CACDDMSPGRDRGLIF.

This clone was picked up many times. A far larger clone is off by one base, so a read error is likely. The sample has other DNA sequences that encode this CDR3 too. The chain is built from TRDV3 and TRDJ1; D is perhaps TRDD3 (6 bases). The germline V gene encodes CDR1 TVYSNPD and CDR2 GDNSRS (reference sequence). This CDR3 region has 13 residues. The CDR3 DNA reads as TGTGCCTTTTCTGGGGAATACACCGATAAGCTCATCTTT. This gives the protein CAFSGEYTDKLIF.